This T cell receptor (beta chain) was captured in a study of blood T cell repertoires in COVID-19. Study-level information: Researchers got acute and convalescent COVID-19 samples from the United States, Italy and Spain. PBMCs, B-cell-depleted T cells, or T cells were the source of the cDNA or gDNA that made up the material.

As processed by the authors: Reference gene primer amplification gave estimated nucleated cell counts. Assay used: immunoSEQ multiplex PCR; TCRdb lists only in-frame clones, some missing. The V and J calls and clone size were taken over from that table, and D and trimming were inferred from the DNA. Of 290,000 or so clones listed, 87% were seen once; the top ten hold approximately 2%. Trimming removed 0 bases from V and 1 base from J; junction bases left unmatched: 9. Germline loops: CDR1 SGDLS, CDR2 YYNGEE. This CDR3 has 20 amino acids. This clonotype was obtained from a man between 18 and 35 years old with active or convalescent COVID-19. The chain uses TRBV9 and TRBJ2-1, with 14 nucleotides matching TRBD2. Source material: peripheral blood. The CDR3 DNA reads TGTGCCAGCAGCGTAGGGTTCTCGACTAGCGGGAGGGCATCCTACAATGAGCAGTTCTTC. Amino acids: CASSVGFSTSGRASYNEQFF.